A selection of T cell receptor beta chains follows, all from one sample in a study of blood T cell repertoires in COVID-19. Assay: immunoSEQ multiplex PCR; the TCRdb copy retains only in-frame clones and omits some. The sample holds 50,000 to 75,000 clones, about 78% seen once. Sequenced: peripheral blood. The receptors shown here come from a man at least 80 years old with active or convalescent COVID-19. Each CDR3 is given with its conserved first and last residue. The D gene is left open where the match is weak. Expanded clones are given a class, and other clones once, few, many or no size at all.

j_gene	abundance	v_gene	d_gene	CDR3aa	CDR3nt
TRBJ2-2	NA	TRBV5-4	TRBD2	CASSSGLVPGELFF	TGTGCCAGCAGCTCGGGACTAGTCCCCGGGGAGCTGTTTTTT
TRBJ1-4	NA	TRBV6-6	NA	CASREANEKLFF	TGTGCCAGCAGGGAGGCTAATGAAAAACTGTTTTTT
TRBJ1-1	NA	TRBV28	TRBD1	CASSLGGQGSFSFF	TGTGCCAGCAGTTTGGGCGGACAGGGGAGTTTCTCCTTCTTT
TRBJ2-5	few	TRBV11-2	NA	CASSLDRETQYF	TGTGCCAGCAGCTTAGATCGGGAGACCCAGTACTTC
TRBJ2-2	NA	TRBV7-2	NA	CASSPLAGELFF	TGTGCCAGCAGCCCGTTAGCCGGGGAGCTGTTTTTT
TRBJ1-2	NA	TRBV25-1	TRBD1	CASRDRENYGYTF	TGTGCCAGCCGGGACAGGGAGAACTATGGCTACACCTTC
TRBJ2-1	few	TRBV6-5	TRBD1	CASNRDRVNEQFF	TGTGCCAGCAACCGGGACAGGGTTAATGAGCAGTTCTTC
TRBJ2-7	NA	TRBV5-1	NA	CASSSSSALYEQYF	TGCGCCAGCAGCTCGTCTAGCGCACTCTACGAGCAGTACTTC
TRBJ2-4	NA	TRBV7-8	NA	CASAHPRLGKNIQYF	TGTGCCAGCGCACACCCAAGGCTAGGCAAAAACATTCAGTACTTC
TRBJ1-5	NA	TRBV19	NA	CASTAGDSNQPQHF	TGTGCCAGTACCGCAGGGGATAGCAATCAGCCCCAGCATTTT
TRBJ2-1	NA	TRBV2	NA	CASSDPREQFF	TGTGCCAGCAGTGATCCCCGGGAGCAGTTCTTC
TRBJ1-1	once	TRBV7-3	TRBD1	CASSLTNRGTEAFF	TGTGCCAGCAGCTTAACAAACAGGGGCACTGAAGCTTTCTTT
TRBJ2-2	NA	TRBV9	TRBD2	CASSPRDSSGGGLGELFF	TGTGCCAGCAGCCCCCGAGATTCTAGCGGGGGGGGGCTCGGGGAGCTGTTTTTT
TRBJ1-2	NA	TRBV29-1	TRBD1	CSVGTGMGGYTF	TGCAGCGTTGGGACAGGGATGGGGGGCTACACCTTC
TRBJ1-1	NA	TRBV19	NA	CASSIGLGVSEAFF	TGTGCCAGTAGTATAGGCCTCGGGGTTTCTGAAGCTTTCTTT
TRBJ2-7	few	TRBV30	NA	CAWSRRALGEQYF	TGTGCCTGGAGCCGCAGGGCCCTCGGGGAGCAGTACTTC
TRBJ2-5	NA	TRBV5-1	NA	CASLPAPGMETQYF	TGCGCCAGCCTCCCCGCACCGGGAATGGAGACCCAGTACTTC
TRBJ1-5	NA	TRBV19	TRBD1	CASSGMDRAPGDF	TGTGCCAGTAGTGGGATGGACAGGGCCCCAGGGGATTTT
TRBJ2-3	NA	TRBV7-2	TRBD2	CASSPGLGRADTQYF	TGTGCCAGCAGCCCGGGACTAGGGCGGGCAGATACGCAGTATTTT
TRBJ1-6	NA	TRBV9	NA	CASSADLRKSSYNSPLHF	TGTGCCAGCAGCGCAGACTTAAGGAAGAGCTCCTATAATTCACCCCTCCACTTT
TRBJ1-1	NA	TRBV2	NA	CASSERGRGSTEAFF	TGTGCCAGCAGTGAAAGGGGGAGGGGCAGCACTGAAGCTTTCTTT
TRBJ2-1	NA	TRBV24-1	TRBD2	CATSDFPTSESSYNEQFF	TGTGCCACCAGTGATTTCCCGACTAGCGAGAGCTCCTACAATGAGCAGTTCTTC
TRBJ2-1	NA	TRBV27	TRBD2	CASSSWTSGGANEQFF	TGTGCCAGCAGTTCATGGACTAGCGGGGGGGCTAATGAGCAGTTCTTC
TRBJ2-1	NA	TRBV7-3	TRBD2	CASSSNSGTYNEQFF	TGTGCCAGCAGCTCGAATAGCGGGACCTACAATGAGCAGTTCTTC
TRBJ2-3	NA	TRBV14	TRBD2	CASSQAPDSGGAGSADTQYF	TGTGCCAGCAGCCAAGCCCCCGATAGCGGGGGGGCCGGGAGCGCAGATACGCAGTATTTT
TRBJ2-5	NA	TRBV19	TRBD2	CASSQLAGGRETQYF	TGTGCCAGTAGCCAACTAGCGGGGGGTAGAGAGACCCAGTACTTC
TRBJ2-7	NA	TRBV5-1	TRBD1	CASSWGTGFGYEQYF	TGCGCCAGCAGCTGGGGGACAGGGTTTGGGTACGAGCAGTACTTC
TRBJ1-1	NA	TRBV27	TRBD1	CASSPGQGMNTEAFF	TGTGCCAGCAGTCCCGGACAGGGTATGAACACTGAAGCTTTCTTT
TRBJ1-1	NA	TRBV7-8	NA	CASSAGRGAAFF	TGTGCCAGCAGCGCAGGGCGGGGGGCAGCTTTCTTT
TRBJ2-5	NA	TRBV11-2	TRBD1	CASSFSSQGVETQYF	TGTGCCAGCAGCTTCTCTAGCCAGGGGGTTGAGACCCAGTACTTC
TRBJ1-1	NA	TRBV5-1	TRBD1	CASSRDGQGVYTEAFF	TGCGCCAGCAGCAGAGACGGACAGGGAGTTTACACTGAAGCTTTCTTT
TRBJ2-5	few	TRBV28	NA	CASKQGSQETQYF	TGTGCCTCAAAACAGGGAAGCCAAGAGACCCAGTACTTC
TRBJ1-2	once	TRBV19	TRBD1	CASRQQGAGYGYTF	TGTGCCAGTAGGCAACAGGGGGCAGGCTATGGCTACACCTTC
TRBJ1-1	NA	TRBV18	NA	CASSPVRGGHEAFF	TGTGCCAGCTCACCGGTCCGCGGAGGCCATGAAGCTTTCTTT
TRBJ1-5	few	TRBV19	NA	CASSVRGVSNQPQHF	TGTGCCAGTAGTGTGCGGGGGGTTAGCAATCAGCCCCAGCATTTT
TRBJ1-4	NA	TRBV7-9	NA	CASSLNLGTNEKLFF	TGTGCCAGCAGCTTAAACTTGGGCACTAATGAAAAACTGTTTTTT
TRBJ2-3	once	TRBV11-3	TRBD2	CASSRVGLLNTDTQYF	TGTGCCAGCAGCCGTGTGGGACTACTCAACACAGATACGCAGTATTTT
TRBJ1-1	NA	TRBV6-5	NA	CASSYSEYTEAFF	TGTGCCAGCAGTTACAGCGAGTACACTGAAGCTTTCTTT
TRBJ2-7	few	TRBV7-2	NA	CASSEFQGAGYEQYF	TGTGCCAGCAGTGAATTTCAGGGAGCGGGCTACGAGCAGTACTTC
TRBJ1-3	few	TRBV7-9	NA	CAIKQGSSGNTIYF	TGTGCCATCAAGCAGGGGAGCTCTGGAAACACCATATATTTT
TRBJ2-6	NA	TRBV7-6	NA	CASSSTDRNSGANVLTF	TGTGCCAGCAGCTCAACCGACAGAAACTCTGGGGCCAACGTCCTGACTTTC
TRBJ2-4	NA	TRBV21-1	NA	CASSGQGANNIQYF	TGTGCCAGCAGCGGACAGGGGGCGAACAACATTCAGTACTTC
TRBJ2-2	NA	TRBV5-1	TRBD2	CASKLADTGELFF	TGCGCCAGCAAGCTAGCGGACACCGGGGAGCTGTTTTTT
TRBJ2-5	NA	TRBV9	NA	CASSGTSGVETQYF	TGTGCCAGCAGCGGCACCTCGGGGGTGGAGACCCAGTACTTC
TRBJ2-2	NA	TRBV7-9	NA	CASSSGQGNTGELFF	TGTGCCAGCAGCTCAGGGCAGGGGAACACCGGGGAGCTGTTTTTT
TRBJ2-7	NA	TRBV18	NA	CASSLDLSSYEQYF	TGTGCCAGCTCTCTCGACTTGAGCTCCTACGAGCAGTACTTC
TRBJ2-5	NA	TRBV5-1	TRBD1	CASSGGTQGAGETQYF	TGCGCCAGCAGCGGTGGGACGCAGGGGGCGGGGGAGACCCAGTACTTC
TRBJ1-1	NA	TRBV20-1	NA	CSAKTVTEAFF	TGCAGTGCTAAAACAGTTACTGAAGCTTTCTTT